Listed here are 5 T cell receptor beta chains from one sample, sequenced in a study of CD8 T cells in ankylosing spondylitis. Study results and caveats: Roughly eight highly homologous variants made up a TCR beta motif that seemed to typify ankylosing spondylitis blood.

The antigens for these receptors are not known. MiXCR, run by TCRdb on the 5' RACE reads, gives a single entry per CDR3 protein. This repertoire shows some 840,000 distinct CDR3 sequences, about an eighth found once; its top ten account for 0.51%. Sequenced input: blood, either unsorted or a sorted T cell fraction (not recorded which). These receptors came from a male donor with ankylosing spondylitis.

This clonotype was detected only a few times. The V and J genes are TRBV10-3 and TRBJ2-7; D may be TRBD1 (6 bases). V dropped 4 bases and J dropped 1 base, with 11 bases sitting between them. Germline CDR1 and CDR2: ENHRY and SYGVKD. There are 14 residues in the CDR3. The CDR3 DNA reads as TGTGCCATCAGTGCCTCACAGGGATCCTACGAGCAGTACTTC. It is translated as CAISASQGSYEQYF.

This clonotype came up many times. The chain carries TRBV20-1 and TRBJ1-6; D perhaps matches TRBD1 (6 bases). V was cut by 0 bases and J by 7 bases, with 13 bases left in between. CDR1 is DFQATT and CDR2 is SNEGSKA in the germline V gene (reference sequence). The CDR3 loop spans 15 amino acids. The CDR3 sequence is CSARDRTAANSPLHF. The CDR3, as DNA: TGCAGTGCTAGAGACCGGACAGCGGCGAATTCACCCCTCCACTTT.

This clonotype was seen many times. Here the CDR3 reads CASTVRGYTGELFF. Written as DNA, the CDR3 is TGTGCCAGCACCGTCAGGGGATACACCGGGGAGCTGTTTTTT. The J gene is TRBJ2-2, the V gene TRBV11-2; perhaps TRBD1 as D (6 bases). V was cut by 7 bases and J by 3 bases, with 12 bases left in between. The CDR3 runs to 14 residues. Germline CDR1 SGHAT, CDR2 FQNNGV.

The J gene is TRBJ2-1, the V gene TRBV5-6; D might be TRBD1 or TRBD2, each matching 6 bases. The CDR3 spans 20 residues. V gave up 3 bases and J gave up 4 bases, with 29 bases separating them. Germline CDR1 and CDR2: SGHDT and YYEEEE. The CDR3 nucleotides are TGTGCCAGCAGCTATCGGAGGGGGATGCAGCTACGGCCAGTTTACAATGAGCAGTTCTTC. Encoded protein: CASSYRRGMQLRPVYNEQFF. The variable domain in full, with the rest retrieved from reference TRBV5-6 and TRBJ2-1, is DAGVTQSPTHLIKTRGQQVTLRCSPKSGHDTVSWYQQALGQGPQFIFQYYEEEERQRGNFPDRFSGHQFPNYSSELNVNALLLGDSALYLCASSYRRGMQLRPVYNEQFFGPGTRLTVL.

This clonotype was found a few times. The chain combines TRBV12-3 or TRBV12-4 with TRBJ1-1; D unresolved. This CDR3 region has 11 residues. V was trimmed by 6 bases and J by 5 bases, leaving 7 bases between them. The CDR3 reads CASSRWTEAFF. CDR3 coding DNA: TGTGCCAGCAGCAGGTGGACTGAAGCTTTCTTT.